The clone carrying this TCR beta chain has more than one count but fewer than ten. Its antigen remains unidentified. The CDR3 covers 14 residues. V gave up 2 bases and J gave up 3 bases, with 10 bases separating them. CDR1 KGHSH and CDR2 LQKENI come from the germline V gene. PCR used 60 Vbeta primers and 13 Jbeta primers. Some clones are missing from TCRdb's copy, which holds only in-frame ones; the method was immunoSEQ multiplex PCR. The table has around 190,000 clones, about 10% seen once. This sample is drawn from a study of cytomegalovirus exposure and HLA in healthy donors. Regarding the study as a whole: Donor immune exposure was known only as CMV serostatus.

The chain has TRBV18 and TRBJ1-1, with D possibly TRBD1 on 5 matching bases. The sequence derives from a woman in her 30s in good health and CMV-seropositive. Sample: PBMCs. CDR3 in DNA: TGTGCCAGCTCACCAGCAGGGAGGGACACTGAAGCTTTCTTT. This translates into CASSPAGRDTEAFF.